The 20 T cell receptor beta chains below come from one sample, sequenced in a study of blood T cell repertoires in COVID-19. This table comes from immunoSEQ multiplex PCR, and its TCRdb copy is limited to in-frame clones, with some not included. The data show over 200,000 clones, with around 89% seen just once and roughly 2.5% held by the top ten. The sequenced material came from PBMCs or T cells enriched from blood (not recorded which). The source is a middle-aged woman with acute COVID-19.

The rearrangement uses TRBV11-2 and TRBJ2-5; no clear D gene. V was shortened by 5 bases and J by 5 bases, with 18 bases between the two germline ends. CDR3 size: 15 residues. CDR1 and CDR2 (germline): SGHAT, FQNNGV. The CDR3, as DNA: TGTGCCAGCAGCCCTAGGATAAGGAGAAGGGAGACCCAGTACTTC. Its protein is CASSPRIRRRETQYF.

V gene TRBV18 combines with J gene TRBJ1-1; TRBD1 matches 7 bases. J gave up 0 bases and V 3 bases, and 13 bases lay outside the gene matches. The CDR3 has 18 amino acids. CDR1 and CDR2 (germline): KGHSH, LQKENI. CDR3 sequence reads: CASSPFRQGVIMNTEAFF. The CDR3 DNA follows: TGTGCCAGCTCACCCTTTAGGCAGGGGGTTATTATGAACACTGAAGCTTTCTTT.

The chain joins TRBV3-1 (or the pseudogene TRBV3-2) to TRBJ2-7, with 11 bases that match TRBD2. This CDR3 has 19 residues. CDR1 and CDR2 from the germline V gene are LGHDT and YNNKEL (reference sequence). V shed 4 bases and J 0 bases; nucleotides not matched to a gene: 14. The CDR3 DNA follows: TGTGCCAGCAGCCTCTTCTTGGTTAGCGGGGGGGGACCCTCCTACGAGCAGTACTTC. Its translation: CASSLFLVSGGGPSYEQYF.

This sequence joins TRBV19 and TRBJ1-5; 9 bases map to TRBD1. Trimming at V came to 6 bases and at J to 7 bases, leaving 7 bases not matched to a gene. The germline V gene encodes CDR1 LNHDA and CDR2 SQIVND (reference sequence). CDR3 length equals 14 residues. CDR3 residues: CASSPGTGNQPQHF. The CDR3 nucleotides are TGTGCCAGTAGCCCCGGGACAGGGAACCAGCCCCAGCATTTT.

This clone occurred once. The rearrangement links TRBV7-2 to TRBJ1-1, with a tentative D call TRBD1 (6 bases). The ends were cut back, 5 bases at V and 2 bases at J, with 12 bases in the middle. Germline V gives CDR1 SGHTA, CDR2 FQGNSA. CDR3 length: 14 residues. Here the CDR3 reads CASSQGWGNTEAFF. CDR3 DNA sequence: TGTGCCAGCAGCCAGGGGTGGGGTAACACTGAAGCTTTCTTT.

The chain is built from TRBV6-5 and TRBJ2-1; 7 bases are shared with TRBD2. CDR1 is MNHEY and CDR2 is SVGAGI in the germline V gene. Trimming took 1 base from V and 5 from J; bases not matched to a gene: 5. CDR3 length: 15 amino acids. The CDR3 DNA is TGTGCCAGCAGTTACTTAGGGACTACCGACAATGAGCAGTTCTTC. Encoded protein: CASSYLGTTDNEQFF.

This chain uses TRBV4-2 with TRBJ1-5; D not certain. Trimming cost V 0 bases and J 9 bases, with 15 bases left between them. The CDR3 consists of 15 residues. CDR1 and CDR2 from the germline V gene are LGHNA and YNFKEQ. CDR3 sequence reads: CASSQDWEGPMPQHF. In nucleotides, the CDR3 is TGTGCCAGCAGCCAAGATTGGGAGGGTCCTATGCCCCAGCATTTT.

The chain carries TRBV4-1 and TRBJ2-2; no reliable D call. The CDR3 has 15 residues. Germline V gene sequence: CDR1 MGHRA, CDR2 YSYEKL. V was cut by 0 bases and J by 1 base, with 6 bases left in between. The CDR3 reads CASSQEPRNTGELFF. DNA of the CDR3: TGCGCCAGCAGCCAAGAACCCAGGAACACCGGGGAGCTGTTTTTT.

This clone occurred once. J is TRBJ2-3 and V is TRBV5-1; 9 bases line up with TRBD2. The CDR3 spans 17 residues. V shed 4 bases and J 6 bases; nucleotides not matched to a gene: 15. Germline V lookup: CDR1 SGHRS, CDR2 YFSETQ. DNA of the CDR3: TGCGCCAGCAGCCGAGGAGAACTAGCGGGTGTTGGGGATACGCAGTATTTT. It translates to CASSRGELAGVGDTQYF. The full variable domain, with the rest looked up from reference TRBV5-1 and TRBJ2-3, is KAGVTQTPRYLIKTRGQQVTLSCSPISGHRSVSWYQQTPGQGLQFLFEYFSETQRNKGNFPGRFSGRQFSNSRSEMNVSTLELGDSALYLCASSRGELAGVGDTQYFGPGTRLTVL.

This clone was recorded once. The gene calls are TRBV7-9 and TRBJ1-5; D is ambiguous. Germline loops: CDR1 SEHNR, CDR2 FQNEAQ (reference sequence). CDR3 size: 15 residues. V lost 5 bases and J lost 3, with 14 bases in between. CDR3 amino acids: CASSEAGGLNQPQHF. Written as DNA, the CDR3 is TGTGCCAGCAGCGAGGCCGGCGGCCTCAATCAGCCCCAGCATTTT.

A single count supports this clone. The V gene is TRBV5-6, the J gene TRBJ2-3; TRBD2 aligns across 8 bases. The CDR3 length is 12 residues. Germline V gene data show CDR1 as SGHDT and CDR2 as YYEEEE. After removal of 4 bases from V and 10 bases from J, the junction contained 5 bases not matched to a gene. CDR3 loop: CASSPPGRAQYF. The CDR3 DNA is TGTGCCAGCAGCCCGCCCGGGAGGGCGCAGTATTTT.

This clone was detected a few times. This chain uses TRBV3-1 (or the pseudogene TRBV3-2) with TRBJ1-2, with 7 positions matching TRBD1. From germline, CDR1 is LGHDT and CDR2 YNNKEL (reference sequence). After removal of 2 bases from V and 6 bases from J, the junction contained 6 bases not matched to a gene. The CDR3 extends over 14 amino acids. The CDR3 spells CASSQREGAHGYTF. The CDR3 DNA is TGTGCCAGCAGCCAAAGAGAGGGGGCCCATGGCTACACCTTC.

The gene calls are TRBV9 and TRBJ2-3; the match to TRBD2 covers 10 bases. CDR1 and CDR2 (germline): SGDLS, YYNGEE. The V and J ends lost 3 bases and 4 bases, in that order; junction bases with no gene match: 8. The CDR3 is made up of 16 amino acids. As DNA, the CDR3 is TGTGCCAGCAGCGGGACCGGGACTAGCGCATCAGATACGCAGTATTTT. Its protein product is CASSGTGTSASDTQYF.

The chain has TRBV4-1 and TRBJ1-1; no firm D call. With 3 bases removed from V and 1 base from J, the gap between germline ends came to 12 bases. The CDR3 contains 15 residues. Germline V CDR1 and CDR2: MGHRA, YSYEKL. The DNA of the CDR3 is TGCGCCAGCAGCCAGGGCCGGGAAGGGAACACTGAAGCTTTCTTT. Translation: CASSQGREGNTEAFF.

The chain combines TRBV5-1 with TRBJ1-4; D unresolved. The V end lost 0 bases, the J end lost 8 bases, and 11 bases lay between the germline ends. The CDR3 has 14 amino acids. Germline V gene sequence: CDR1 SGHRS, CDR2 YFSETQ. CDR3 sequence: CASSLDGPWEKLFF. CDR3 bases: TGCGCCAGCAGCTTGGATGGCCCTTGGGAAAAACTGTTTTTT. The complete variable domain, with remaining parts taken from reference TRBV5-1 and TRBJ1-4, reads KAGVTQTPRYLIKTRGQQVTLSCSPISGHRSVSWYQQTPGQGLQFLFEYFSETQRNKGNFPGRFSGRQFSNSRSEMNVSTLELGDSALYLCASSLDGPWEKLFFGSGTQLSVL.

The CDR3 DNA sequence: TGTGCCACCAGCAGAGCCCCGGGGGGCACAGATACGCAGTATTTT. Amino acid sequence: CATSRAPGGTDTQYF. The chain is built from TRBV15 and TRBJ2-3, with a tentative D call TRBD2 (6 bases). Germline lookup yields CDR1 LNHNV and CDR2 YYDKDF (reference sequence). This CDR3 has 15 amino acids. Deletions cut 1 base from V and 1 base from J, with 9 bases between.

The rearrangement uses TRBV5-1 and TRBJ2-3, with 9 bases that match TRBD2. V dropped 4 bases and J dropped 9; count of bases not matched to a gene: 15. Per germline, CDR1 SGHRS and CDR2 YFSETQ. The CDR3 runs 16 residues. The chain's CDR3 is CASSELLGGSGRTQYF. The CDR3 nucleotides read TGCGCCAGCAGCGAACTCCTGGGTGGTAGCGGGAGAACGCAGTATTTT. The full variable domain, its missing parts supplied by reference TRBV5-1 and TRBJ2-3, is KAGVTQTPRYLIKTRGQQVTLSCSPISGHRSVSWYQQTPGQGLQFLFEYFSETQRNKGNFPGRFSGRQFSNSRSEMNVSTLELGDSALYLCASSELLGGSGRTQYFGPGTRLTVL.

This clone was seen a few times. The CDR3, as DNA: TGTGCCAGCAGCCGGATGGGACAGGTAGGCACTGAAGCTTTCTTT. Translation gives CASSRMGQVGTEAFF. The chain combines TRBV5-4 with TRBJ1-1, with 8 bases lining up with TRBD1. Trimming at V came to 4 bases and at J to 4 bases, leaving 9 bases not matched to a gene. Germline-derived CDR1 and CDR2 are SGHNT and YYREEE (reference sequence). CDR3 length: 15 amino acids. The whole variable domain, filled in from reference TRBV5-4 and TRBJ1-1, reads ETGVTQSPTHLIKTRGQQVTLRCSSQSGHNTVSWYQQALGQGPQFIFQYYREEENGRGNFPPRFSGLQFPNYSSELNVNALELDDSALYLCASSRMGQVGTEAFFGQGTRLTVV.

The rearrangement links TRBV29-1 to TRBJ1-2, with D possibly TRBD1 on 6 matching bases. Germline-derived CDR1 and CDR2 are SQVTM and ANQGSEA. This CDR3 is 12 amino acids long. V lost 8 bases and J 1 base, leaving 11 bases between the germline ends. In nucleotides, the CDR3 is TGCAGCATAACGGACAGTAACTATGGCTACACCTTC. It encodes CSITDSNYGYTF.

V and J are TRBV2 and TRBJ2-3; perhaps TRBD1 as D (5 bases). There are 14 residues in the CDR3. Germline loops: CDR1 SNHLY, CDR2 FYNNEI. V lost 7 bases, J lost 3 bases, and 14 bases lay in between. Here the CDR3 reads CASKSGRETDTQYF. CDR3 in DNA: TGTGCCAGCAAGTCCGGCAGGGAAACAGATACGCAGTATTTT.